This TCR beta chain was found in a study of T cell changes during pregnancy in multiple sclerosis (dated by TCRdb to about 2019). In the study overall: In women with multiple sclerosis, the researchers looked at how the T cell repertoire shifted as pregnancy progressed.

The CDR3 has 13 amino acids, counting the end cysteine and phenylalanine. The CDR3 DNA has 39 bases and is translated from base 1. CDR1 SGHRS and CDR2 YFSETQ are derived from the germline V gene. Germline trimming: 3 bases from V, 6 bases from J; junction bases outside gene matches: 3. Comments on this clone: The antigen it recognizes is unknown. No much larger clone exists at a distance of one base, and base qualities are not known.

The receptor library was made with the immunoSEQ multiplex PCR assay. The source is immuneACCESS, and TCRdb retained only in-frame sequences with V and J called. Part of the clones is not carried over; for the studies checked, unresolved V genes explain less than half of this, and the remainder is unexplained. A total of fewer than 90,000 clones appear in this sample, approximately 93% of them only once. About 1.7% of the sample comes from the top ten. Sequenced here: peripheral blood, sampled after pregnancy. This receptor chain uses TRBV5-1 and TRBJ1-2; TRBD1 lines up with 9 middle nucleotides. The receptor comes from a female donor in good health, enrolled as a control in a pregnancy study. At the DNA level, the sequence is TGCGCCAGCAGCTACGGACAGGGGAATGGCTACACCTTC. It is translated as CASSYGQGNGYTF. The reference TRBV5-1 and TRBJ1-2 proteins fill in what lies around the CDR3, so the full variable domain reads KAGVTQTPRYLIKTRGQQVTLSCSPISGHRSVSWYQQTPGQGLQFLFEYFSETQRNKGNFPGRFSGRQFSNSRSEMNVSTLELGDSALYLCASSYGQGNGYTFGSGTRLTVV.